These 18 T cell receptor beta chains came from one sample sequenced in a study of cytomegalovirus exposure and HLA in healthy donors. The PCR was carried out with 60 Vbeta primers and 13 Jbeta primers. The method was immunoSEQ multiplex PCR; TCRdb's version includes in-frame clones alone and lacks a portion of them. Of some 200,000 clones listed, around 74% were seen once; the top ten hold roughly 1.4%. Sequences were obtained from PBMCs. The receptors were sampled from a girl aged 10 to 17 in good health and CMV-seropositive.

The J gene is TRBJ2-3, the V gene TRBV4-3; the D gene is possibly TRBD2 (5 bases). Germline CDR1 and CDR2: LGHNA and YSLEER. The CDR3 totals 15 residues. Trimming removed 0 bases at V and 4 bases at J, with 11 bases between. The CDR3 nucleotides read TGCGCCAGCAGCCAAGACTGGCTAGCTTCAGATACGCAGTATTTT. This encodes CASSQDWLASDTQYF.

This chain joins TRBV7-6 and TRBJ1-1; TRBD1 is a possible D gene (5 bases). With 1 base removed from V and 6 bases from J, the gap between germline ends came to 9 bases. Germline V lookup: CDR1 SGHVS, CDR2 FNYEAQ. CDR3 length equals 13 residues. CDR3 in amino acids: CASSLVQGPEAFF. The CDR3, as DNA: TGTGCCAGCAGCTTAGTCCAGGGTCCTGAAGCTTTCTTT. Variable domain in full (rest from reference TRBV7-6 and TRBJ1-1): GAGVSQSPRYKVTKRGQDVALRCDPISGHVSLYWYRQALGQGPEFLTYFNYEAQQDKSGLPNDRFSAERPEGSISTLTIQRTEQRDSAMYRCASSLVQGPEAFFGQGTRLTVV.

CDR3 loop: CASSPRTGDYEQYF. For the CDR3, the DNA is TGCGCCAGCAGCCCCCGGACAGGGGACTACGAGCAGTACTTC. V gene TRBV4-1 combines with J gene TRBJ2-7; TRBD1 aligns across 9 bases. This CDR3 spans 14 amino acids. After removal of 4 bases from V and 3 bases from J, the junction contained 4 bases not matched to a gene. Germline V CDR1 and CDR2: MGHRA, YSYEKL.

This clone turned up a few times. V usage is TRBV5-1 and J usage is TRBJ1-4; no clear D gene. From germline, CDR1 is SGHRS and CDR2 YFSETQ. Deletions cut 0 bases from V and 1 base from J, with 7 bases between. This CDR3 has 15 amino acids. The CDR3 here is CASSLAPGTNEKLFF. The CDR3 DNA reads TGCGCCAGCAGCTTGGCCCCGGGAACTAATGAAAAACTGTTTTTT.

The chain uses TRBV15 and TRBJ1-6; no reliable D call. V was cut by 4 bases and J by 8 bases, with 15 bases left in between. CDR1 and CDR2 from the germline V gene are LNHNV and YYDKDF (reference sequence). CDR3 length: 15 amino acids. DNA of the CDR3: TGTGCCACCAGCAAAGGAGAAGGATGGGATTCACCCCTCCACTTT. It yields the protein CATSKGEGWDSPLHF.

The CDR3 DNA follows: TGTGCCAGCAGTTATCAGGGAGGGGGTTCTTACGAGCAGTACTTC. Protein product: CASSYQGGGSYEQYF. The chain combines TRBV6-6 with TRBJ2-7; weak D call: TRBD2 (7 bases). The CDR3 is 15 residues long. CDR1 is MNHNY and CDR2 is SVGAGI in the germline V gene (reference sequence). V was pared by 3 bases and J by 4 bases, with 16 bases between.

V usage is TRBV6-6 and J usage is TRBJ2-3; the D gene is possibly TRBD2 (6 bases). Germline V CDR1 and CDR2: MNHNY, SVGAGI (reference sequence). The CDR3 consists of 13 residues. Trimming took 10 bases from V and 2 from J, leaving 13 bases between them. This CDR3 is CATRGLITDTQYF. In DNA form, the CDR3 reads TGTGCCACTAGGGGACTTATCACAGATACGCAGTATTTT.

V usage is TRBV28 and J usage is TRBJ1-6; D gene ambiguous. The CDR3 extends over 11 amino acids. V gave up 4 bases and J gave up 14 bases, with 9 bases separating them. CDR1 and CDR2 (germline): MDHEN, SYDVKM. CDR3 protein: CASSSSGSLHF. DNA for the CDR3: TGTGCCAGCAGTTCAAGCGGGTCCCTCCACTTT.

The sample holds a few counts of this clone. This rearrangement joins TRBV5-1 to TRBJ2-7, with D perhaps TRBD2 (6 bases). CDR1 SGHRS and CDR2 YFSETQ come from the germline V gene. Trimming removed 0 bases from V and 1 base from J, with 11 bases in between. There are 15 residues in the CDR3. The DNA of the CDR3 is TGCGCCAGCAGCTTGGCCGCGGGAACGTCCTACGAGCAGTACTTC. This gives the protein CASSLAAGTSYEQYF. Filled out from reference TRBV5-1 and TRBJ2-7, the complete variable domain reads KAGVTQTPRYLIKTRGQQVTLSCSPISGHRSVSWYQQTPGQGLQFLFEYFSETQRNKGNFPGRFSGRQFSNSRSEMNVSTLELGDSALYLCASSLAAGTSYEQYFGPGTRLTVT.

In its sample, this clone was seen once. The chain combines TRBV29-1 with TRBJ1-2, with D possibly being TRBD1 (5 bases). V lost 4 bases, J lost 5 bases, and 14 bases lay in between. Germline assignment: CDR1 SQVTM and CDR2 ANQGSEA. The CDR3 is 13 amino acids. The CDR3 DNA reads TGCAGCGTTGCAGTAGGGGATGAGTATGGCTACACCTTC. Protein sequence: CSVAVGDEYGYTF.

The chain links TRBV6-1 to TRBJ2-7, with TRBD1 identical over 12 bases. CDR1 MNHNS and CDR2 SASEGT come from the germline V gene. V was clipped by 3 bases and J by 5 bases; unmatched bases: 8. The CDR3 is 16 residues long. CDR3 in DNA: TGTGCCAGCAGTGAGATTGTGGGGACAGGGGGCAACGAGCAGTACTTC. Residues: CASSEIVGTGGNEQYF.

The chain recombines TRBV7-8 with TRBJ1-1; D may be TRBD1 (5 bases). Per the germline V gene, CDR1 is SGHVS and CDR2 is FQNEAQ. The CDR3 runs 13 residues. V was cut by 7 bases and J by 1 base, with 10 bases left in between. The CDR3 DNA follows: TGTGCCAGCACCACCGACAGGAACACTGAAGCTTTCTTT. This gives the protein CASTTDRNTEAFF.

Comment on this clone: The sample holds other DNA sequences that translate to the same CDR3. The chain couples TRBV7-9 to TRBJ2-1; 7 bases align to TRBD1. The germline V gene has CDR1 SEHNR and CDR2 FQNEAQ (reference sequence). This CDR3 is built from 15 residues. With V trimmed by 0 bases and J by 3 bases, 2 bases remained unmatched. CDR3 in amino acids: CASSLAGQIYNEQFF. The CDR3 DNA is TGTGCCAGCAGCTTAGCGGGACAGATCTACAATGAGCAGTTCTTC. The whole variable domain, filled in from reference TRBV7-9 and TRBJ2-1, reads DTGVSQNPRHKITKRGQNVTFRCDPISEHNRLYWYRQTLGQGPEFLTYFQNEAQLEKSRLLSDRFSAERPKGSFSTLEIQRTEQGDSAMYLCASSLAGQIYNEQFFGPGTRLTVL.

The chain is built from TRBV7-7 and TRBJ2-2; D may be TRBD2 (5 bases). The germline CDR1 and CDR2 sequences are SSHAT and FNYEAQ (reference sequence). Trimming removed 5 bases at V and 7 bases at J, with 14 bases between. This CDR3 comprises 14 residues. CDR3 residues: CASSRGLVGGELFF. The DNA of the CDR3 is TGTGCCAGCAGCCGAGGGCTAGTCGGCGGGGAGCTGTTTTTT.

This chain joins TRBV25-1 and TRBJ1-3; D gene unclear. The V end lost 3 bases, the J end lost 1 base, and 7 bases lay between the germline ends. Germline V gives CDR1 MGHDK, CDR2 SYGVNS. The CDR3 runs 14 residues. DNA for the CDR3: TGTGCCAGCAGTGATTCCGGGTCTGGAAACACCATATATTTT. Its translation is CASSDSGSGNTIYF.

The V call is TRBV18, the J call TRBJ1-1; 11 bases are shared with TRBD1. Germline CDR1 is KGHSH and CDR2 is LQKENI. V trimming: 2 bases; J trimming: 5 bases; junction bases outside the gene matches: 1. The CDR3 covers 14 residues. The CDR3 DNA follows: TGTGCCAGCTCACCAGGGACAGGGGGGACTGAAGCTTTCTTT. This gives the protein CASSPGTGGTEAFF.

The chain links TRBV7-8 to TRBJ1-3; TRBD1 aligns across 7 bases. Trimming removed 5 bases from V and 1 base from J; junction bases left unmatched: 17. This CDR3 is 19 amino acids long. Germline CDR1 reads SGHVS; CDR2 reads FQNEAQ. CDR3 region: CASSTTKHSRGLSGNTIYF. DNA for the CDR3: TGTGCCAGCAGCACAACCAAACATTCTAGGGGGCTTTCTGGAAACACCATATATTTT. Looking up the rest from reference TRBV7-8 and TRBJ1-3 gives the full variable domain: GAGVSQSPRYKVAKRGQDVALRCDPISGHVSLFWYQQALGQGPEFLTYFQNEAQLDKSGLPSDRFFAERPEGSVSTLKIQRTQQEDSAVYLCASSTTKHSRGLSGNTIYFGEGSWLTVV.

The V call is TRBV30, the J call TRBJ2-7; unclear D gene. Trimming removed 0 bases at V and 5 bases at J, with 5 bases between. This CDR3 has 11 residues. CDR1 is GTSNPN, CDR2 SVGIG, per germline (reference sequence). CDR3 nucleotides: TGTGCCTGGAGTGTACTTGACGAGCAGTACTTC. Its protein is CAWSVLDEQYF.